The clone carrying this T cell receptor (beta chain) was found once. The CDR3 length is 16 residues. V trimming: 4 bases; J trimming: 6 bases; junction bases outside the gene matches: 12. Germline CDR1 and CDR2: SGHRS and YFSETQ. The data originate from a study of blood T cell repertoires in COVID-19. In the study overall: Material from acute and convalescent COVID-19 was sourced from the United States, Italy and Spain.

Profiled with immunoSEQ multiplex PCR; TCRdb holds only in-frame clones, not every one. The sample lists under 20,000 clones; 82% were seen once. The receptor comes from a man at least 80 years old with active COVID-19. Material: peripheral blood. This chain links TRBV5-1 with TRBJ2-1, with 8 bases fitting TRBD1. The CDR3 reads CASSGGQGMVVNEQFF. CDR3 in DNA: TGCGCCAGCAGCGGCGGACAGGGAATGGTCGTCAATGAGCAGTTCTTC.